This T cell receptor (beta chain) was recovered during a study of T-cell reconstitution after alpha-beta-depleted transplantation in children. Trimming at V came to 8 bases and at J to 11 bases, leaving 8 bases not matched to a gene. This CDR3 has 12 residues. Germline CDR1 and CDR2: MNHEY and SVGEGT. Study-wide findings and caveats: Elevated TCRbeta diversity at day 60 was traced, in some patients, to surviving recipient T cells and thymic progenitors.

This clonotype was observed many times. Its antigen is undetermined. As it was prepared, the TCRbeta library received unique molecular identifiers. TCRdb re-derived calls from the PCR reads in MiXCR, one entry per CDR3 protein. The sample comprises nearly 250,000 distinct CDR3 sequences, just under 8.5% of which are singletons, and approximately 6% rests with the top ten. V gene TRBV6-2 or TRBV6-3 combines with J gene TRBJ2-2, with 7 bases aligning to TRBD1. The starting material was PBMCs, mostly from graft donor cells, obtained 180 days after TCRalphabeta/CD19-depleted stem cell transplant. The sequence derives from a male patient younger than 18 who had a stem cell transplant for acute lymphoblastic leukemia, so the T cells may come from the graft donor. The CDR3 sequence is CASSTGWIELFF. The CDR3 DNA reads TGTGCCAGCTCGACAGGGTGGATAGAGCTGTTTTTT.